The 22 T cell receptor beta chains given below trace back to one sample, sequenced in a study of blood T cell repertoires in COVID-19. Generated by immunoSEQ multiplex PCR, the TCRdb table keeps only in-frame clones and is missing some. The table shows under 350,000 clones, with around four fifths occurring only once. Sequenced: peripheral blood. These receptors all stem from a man aged 55-75 years who had recovered from COVID-19.

The V and J genes are TRBV10-3 and TRBJ2-1; tentatively, D is TRBD1 (5 bases). CDR1 and CDR2 from the germline V gene are ENHRY and SYGVKD. The CDR3 is 14 amino acids. Trimming took 0 bases from V and 4 from J, leaving 7 bases between them. The CDR3 protein is CAISESGQYNEQFF. CDR3 nucleotides: TGTGCCATCAGTGAGTCGGGGCAGTACAATGAGCAGTTCTTC.

The chain combines TRBV6-2 or TRBV6-3 with TRBJ1-1; TRBD1 agrees at 7 bases. V shed 6 bases and J 4 bases; nucleotides not matched to a gene: 8. CDR1 and CDR2 from the germline V gene are MNHEY and SVGEGT. This CDR3 spans 14 amino acids. The CDR3 nucleotides read TGTGCCAGCAGCGACAGGGCAAGTCTCACTGAAGCTTTCTTT. This encodes CASSDRASLTEAFF.

The genes are TRBV3-1 (or the pseudogene TRBV3-2) and TRBJ2-7; the match to TRBD1 covers 10 bases. The length of the CDR3 is 15 residues. The ends lost 6 bases at V and 4 bases at J; junction bases unmatched: 9. CDR1 is LGHDT and CDR2 is YNNKEL in the germline V gene (reference sequence). The CDR3 coding sequence is TGTGCCAGCAGTCAACCGGGACAGGGGCAATACGAGCAGTACTTC. The encoded protein is CASSQPGQGQYEQYF.

The V call is TRBV7-9, the J call TRBJ2-7, with TRBD2 as a possible D gene (6 bases). CDR3 length: 13 residues. The V and J ends lost 4 bases and 1 base respectively, with 8 bases between them. Germline assignment: CDR1 SEHNR and CDR2 FQNEAQ (reference sequence). CDR3 region: CASSWGGSYEQYF. CDR3 bases: TGTGCCAGCAGCTGGGGAGGATCCTACGAGCAGTACTTC.

V gene TRBV9 combines with J gene TRBJ1-3; TRBD1 matches 10 bases. Germline V gene data show CDR1 as SGDLS and CDR2 as YYNGEE. J lost 2 bases, V lost 1 base, and 3 bases had no gene match. This CDR3 is built from 16 residues. CDR3 nucleotides: TGTGCCAGCAGCGTACAAGGGACAGGGGCTGGAAACACCATATATTTT. As protein: CASSVQGTGAGNTIYF.

V gene TRBV12-3 or TRBV12-4 combines with J gene TRBJ1-2; tentatively, D is TRBD1 (5 bases). The CDR3 length is 13 residues. The V and J ends lost 7 bases and 7 bases respectively, with 16 bases between them. The CDR3 loop is CASTPLGLVGYTF. CDR3 nucleotides: TGTGCCAGCACCCCCTTGGGGCTTGTTGGCTACACCTTC.

On this clone: A junction boundary mismatches the germline segment, possibly from a read error. V is TRBV30 and J is TRBJ1-3; D remains unclear. Germline values: CDR1 GTSNPN, CDR2 SVGIG (reference sequence). The CDR3 sequence is 14 residues long. The CDR3: CARSPSYSGNTIYF. The CDR3 nucleotides read TGTGCCCGGAGCCCGAGTTACTCTGGAAACACCATATATTTT.

The V gene is TRBV6-5, the J gene TRBJ2-1, with a weak D call TRBD1 (6 bases). The V gene's germline CDR1 is MNHEY and CDR2 SVGAGI. The CDR3 sequence is 15 residues long. Trimming stripped 6 bases from V and 2 bases from J, with 14 bases between. The CDR3 is CASRSEGHAYNEQFF. CDR3 in DNA: TGTGCCAGCAGATCAGAGGGACATGCCTACAATGAGCAGTTCTTC.

On this clone: Other DNA sequences in this specimen translate into the identical CDR3. This chain connects TRBV5-1 to TRBJ1-2, with 8 bases matching TRBD1. The V gene's germline CDR1 is SGHRS and CDR2 YFSETQ. CDR3 length: 14 residues. V shed 3 bases and J 3 bases; nucleotides not matched to a gene: 4. The CDR3 nucleotides are TGCGCCAGCAGCTCTGGACAGGGTGACTATGGCTACACCTTC. This codes for CASSSGQGDYGYTF.

In this sample, this clone turned up once. V gene TRBV19 combines with J gene TRBJ1-2; a weak D match, TRBD1 (5 bases). The V gene lost 9 bases and the J gene lost 6 bases, with 11 bases spanning the gap. The CDR3 sequence is 11 residues long. CDR1 and CDR2 from the germline V gene are LNHDA and SQIVND (reference sequence). CDR3 nucleotides: TGTGCCAGACAGGCCCGGGATGGCTACACCTTC. As protein: CARQARDGYTF.

The J gene is TRBJ2-7, the V gene TRBV21-1; TRBD1 is the table's D call, not checked against the DNA. TRBV21-1 is tagged as a pseudogene. The CDR3 has 17 amino acids. The CDR3 sequence is CASSTSRDRVRSYEQYF. The CDR3 DNA reads TGTGCCAGCAGCACGTCCCGGGACAGGGTAAGGTCCTACGAGCAGTACTTC.

This chain connects TRBV6-5 to TRBJ1-1; 9 bases are a match to TRBD1. The CDR3 is 13 amino acids. In germline, CDR1 is MNHEY, CDR2 SVGAGI. Trimming took 7 bases from V and 8 from J; bases not matched to a gene: 8. CDR3 bases: TGTGCCAGCACCCGGACAGGGGTGGCAGAAGCTTTCTTT. This sequence encodes CASTRTGVAEAFF.

This clone was seen only once. This chain joins TRBV5-1 and TRBJ2-5, with 9 positions matching TRBD1. The CDR3 consists of 18 residues. The trim removed 4 bases at V and 4 bases at J, leaving 17 bases unmatched. Germline-derived CDR1 and CDR2 are SGHRS and YFSETQ. The CDR3 region has the DNA TGCGCCAGCAGCCTAGCGACAGGGGGGAACTGGAATTTAGAGACCCAGTACTTC. Translated, it gives CASSLATGGNWNLETQYF.

This chain connects TRBV3-1 (or the pseudogene TRBV3-2) to TRBJ1-4, with a weak D call TRBD1 (5 bases). The CDR3 is 15 amino acids. The germline CDR1 and CDR2 sequences are LGHDT and YNNKEL (reference sequence). Trimming took off 4 bases at V and 6 bases at J, with 15 bases between the two ends. CDR3 region: CASSRGGGADEKLFF. In DNA form, the CDR3 reads TGTGCCAGCAGCCGAGGCGGGGGAGCGGATGAAAAACTGTTTTTT.

This chain connects TRBV14 to TRBJ1-2; 7 nucleotides align to TRBD1. Losses at the gene ends were 4 bases for V and 4 bases for J; bases not matched to a gene: 6. The CDR3 loop spans 14 amino acids. The germline V gene has CDR1 SGHDN and CDR2 FVKESK. The CDR3 DNA reads as TGTGCCAGCAGCCGAGCGAACAGGGGCTATGGCTACACCTTC. The encoded protein is CASSRANRGYGYTF.

Remarks on this clone: Other DNA sequences of this sample code for an identical CDR3. The rearrangement links TRBV7-9 to TRBJ2-5; 7 nucleotides line up with TRBD1. Germline values: CDR1 SEHNR, CDR2 FQNEAQ (reference sequence). Trimming at V came to 4 bases and at J to 4 bases, leaving 3 bases not matched to a gene. The CDR3 loop spans 13 amino acids. The CDR3 sequence: CASSSRGPETQYF. The DNA of the CDR3 is TGTGCCAGCAGCTCAAGGGGGCCAGAGACCCAGTACTTC.

The V and J genes are TRBV7-3 and TRBJ2-1; perhaps TRBD2 as D (6 bases). Trimming took off 4 bases at V and 8 bases at J, with 18 bases between the two ends. Germline V lookup: CDR1 SGHTA, CDR2 FQGTGA. The CDR3 has 15 residues. DNA of the CDR3: TGTGCCAGCAGCTCAACGGGACTTATGTTCGATGAGCAGTTCTTC. As protein: CASSSTGLMFDEQFF.

This rearrangement joins TRBV30 to TRBJ1-1, with 7 bases matching TRBD1. The CDR3 is 13 residues long. Germline V gene sequence: CDR1 GTSNPN, CDR2 SVGIG (reference sequence). V lost 4 bases, J lost 1 base, and 3 bases stayed unmatched. CDR3 DNA: TGTGCCTGGAAGGGACAGCGGAACACTGAAGCTTTCTTT. Translating gives CAWKGQRNTEAFF. The full variable domain, its missing parts supplied by reference TRBV30 and TRBJ1-1, is SQTIHQWPATLVQPVGSPLSLECTVEGTSNPNLYWYRQAAGRGLQLLFYSVGIGQISSEVPQNLSASRPQDRQFILSSKKLLLSDSGFYLCAWKGQRNTEAFFGQGTRLTVV.

This clone was found many times. The chain is built from TRBV6-6 and TRBJ1-5; D not certain. CDR3 size: 13 residues. Germline V CDR1 and CDR2: MNHNY, SVGAGI (reference sequence). V shed 0 bases and J shed 6 bases, with 6 bases lying between them. CDR3 coding DNA: TGTGCCAGCAGTTACTCTAGAGGTCAGCCCCAGCATTTT. This gives the protein CASSYSRGQPQHF.

This rearrangement joins TRBV3-1 (or the pseudogene TRBV3-2) to TRBJ1-1, with 8 bases identical to TRBD1. This CDR3 comprises 15 residues. With V trimmed by 1 base and J by 12 bases, 13 bases remained unmatched. The germline V gene encodes CDR1 LGHDT and CDR2 YNNKEL (reference sequence). CDR3 amino acids: CASSQGIGAGGETFF. Here the CDR3 DNA reads TGTGCCAGCAGCCAAGGAATCGGGGCAGGGGGCGAAACTTTCTTT.

The chain joins TRBV30 to TRBJ2-3, with 11 bases identical to TRBD2. Per the germline V gene, CDR1 is GTSNPN and CDR2 is SVGIG (reference sequence). The CDR3 has 15 amino acids. J was trimmed by 2 bases and V by 8 bases; bases with no gene match: 9. CDR3 in amino acids: CARTNSGRDTDTQYF. CDR3 coding DNA: TGTGCCCGCACCAATAGCGGGAGGGACACAGATACGCAGTATTTT.

This clone was counted a few times. V and J are TRBV5-1 and TRBJ2-2; 7 bases align to TRBD1. This CDR3 has 17 amino acids. V shed 0 bases, J shed 2 bases, and the junction held 7 bases outside the gene matches. From germline, CDR1 is SGHRS and CDR2 YFSETQ. The CDR3 nucleotides are TGCGCCAGCAGCTTGGACAGGGGAAGGAGAAACACCGGGGAGCTGTTTTTT. This encodes CASSLDRGRRNTGELFF.